This T cell receptor (beta chain) comes out of a study of blood T cells in healthy people across ages. General observations from the study: Per million T cells, TCR beta diversity dropped roughly linearly as age increased. A strong correlation was seen between TCR beta diversity and naive T cell percentage.

The donors, all healthy, were Caucasians living in Russia, aged roughly 6 to 100. This clonotype was recorded a few times. Its antigen is currently unknown. Together with a sample-barcoded 5' primer, a J-beta primer mix was included in a second PCR lasting about 7 to 12 cycles. A minimum of 2.5 million CDR3-containing paired-end reads was obtained for each sample. TCRdb re-derived calls from the 5' RACE reads in MiXCR, one entry per CDR3 protein. The sample lists hundreds of thousands of distinct CDR3 sequences; approximately 30% were seen once. The CDR3 consists of 15 residues. The germline V gene has CDR1 SNHLY and CDR2 FYNNEI. The V and J ends lost 2 bases and 0 bases respectively, with 8 bases between them.

This receptor was obtained from a woman aged 80 or older in good health. The sequencing sample was made of blood. The chain combines TRBV2 with TRBJ2-1; no firm D call. DNA of the CDR3: TGTGCCAGCAGTGAAATCGGAAGCTCCTACAATGAGCAGTTCTTC. Translating gives CASSEIGSSYNEQFF.